The 10 T cell receptor beta chains below all came from one sample that was sequenced in a study of OX40 agonist ivuxolimab in advanced cancers. Library generation was performed with the immunoSEQ multiplex PCR assay. The clones in this table, taken by TCRdb from immuneACCESS, are in-frame only. Not every clone is retained; where verified, under half of the shortfall comes from an unresolved V gene, and the cause of the rest is unknown. The sample records about 53,000 clones, over 75% of which are singletons. More than 1.1% of the sample goes to the ten largest clones. Sequencing was performed on CD4+ or CD8+ T cells sorted from blood, taken in a trial of the OX40 agonist ivuxolimab. These receptor sequences come from an adult with an advanced solid tumor such as melanoma, head and neck, liver or kidney cancer.

The J gene is TRBJ1-3, the V gene TRBV27; 8 bases line up with TRBD1. Germline trimming cut 2 bases from V and 3 bases from J; bases unmatched to any gene: 12. The germline V gene has CDR1 MNHEY and CDR2 SMNVEV (reference sequence). The CDR3 sequence is 18 residues long. The CDR3 DNA follows: TGTGCCAGCAGTTTACACGCTACCCAGGGGGCATATGGAAACACCATATATTTT. This sequence encodes CASSLHATQGAYGNTIYF.

The CDR3 DNA reads TGTGCCAGCAGCTTAGGTCGGGGCGGGGGTAACACTGAAGCTTTCTTT. This sequence encodes CASSLGRGGGNTEAFF. This chain joins TRBV7-2 and TRBJ1-1; the D gene is possibly TRBD1 (5 bases). Germline CDR1 SGHTA, CDR2 FQGNSA. The CDR3 contains 16 residues. V lost 1 base to trimming and J lost 2 bases, with 14 bases between them.

The rearrangement joins TRBV11-3 to TRBJ2-1; 9 bases fit TRBD2. Germline CDR1 reads SGHNT; CDR2 reads YENEEA. With 6 bases clipped from V and 3 bases from J, the junction kept 12 bases outside the gene matches. The CDR3 contains 17 residues. The CDR3 spells CASSHTTGLASYNEQFF. As DNA, the CDR3 is TGTGCCAGCAGTCATACGACAGGACTAGCGAGCTACAATGAGCAGTTCTTC.

This clone is a singleton in its sample. The V and J genes are TRBV19 and TRBJ2-7; 10 bases are shared with TRBD2. Germline-derived CDR1 and CDR2 are LNHDA and SQIVND (reference sequence). Unmatched junction bases numbered 7, after V lost 5 bases and J lost 3 bases. The CDR3 loop spans 15 amino acids. CDR3 protein: CASSSVAGGDYEQYF. DNA of the CDR3: TGTGCCAGTAGTTCGGTAGCGGGAGGAGACTACGAGCAGTACTTC.

The CDR3 protein is CATSIAAGANVLTF. CDR3 in DNA: TGTGCCACCAGCATAGCAGCCGGGGCCAACGTCCTGACTTTC. This chain connects TRBV15 to TRBJ2-6; D ambiguous. V was cut by 4 bases and J by 4 bases, with 8 bases left in between. CDR3 length: 14 amino acids. Germline V gene data show CDR1 as LNHNV and CDR2 as YYDKDF (reference sequence).

The gene calls are TRBV5-1 and TRBJ2-5; perhaps TRBD2 as D (6 bases). Trimming took 4 bases from V and 4 from J, leaving 8 bases between them. CDR1 is SGHRS and CDR2 is YFSETQ in the germline V gene. CDR3 length: 12 residues. The CDR3 is CASSPEGETQYF. The CDR3 DNA reads as TGCGCCAGCAGCCCGGAGGGAGAGACCCAGTACTTC.

The chain's CDR3 is CARSLPRDRTQYF. The CDR3 DNA reads TGTGCCAGAAGCCTCCCCAGGGACCGGACCCAGTACTTC. The rearrangement joins TRBV7-5 to TRBJ2-5. TRBV7-5 is deemed a pseudogene. CDR3 length equals 13 residues.

The CDR3 bases are TGTGCCAGCAGCTTATCGGGACAGCTATCCTACGAGCAGTACTTC. Translated, it gives CASSLSGQLSYEQYF. The chain carries TRBV7-9 and TRBJ2-7, with 7 bases fitting TRBD1. Germline V gene data show CDR1 as SEHNR and CDR2 as FQNEAQ (reference sequence). The CDR3 runs 15 residues. Trimming removed 2 bases from V and 1 base from J; junction bases left unmatched: 5.

The chain couples TRBV6-5 to TRBJ1-5, with D hard to call. Germline values: CDR1 MNHEY, CDR2 SVGAGI. V dropped 10 bases and J dropped 4 bases, with 14 bases sitting between them. The CDR3 has 13 residues. DNA for the CDR3: TGTGCCATCAGCCGGGGTCCAAATCAGCCCCAGCATTTT. Its translation: CAISRGPNQPQHF.

V and J are TRBV6-1 and TRBJ2-1, with 11 bases identical to TRBD2. The length of the CDR3 is 15 residues. Looked up from germline, CDR1 is MNHNS and CDR2 is SASEGT. Trimming took 6 bases from V and 9 from J; bases not matched to a gene: 10. DNA of the CDR3: TGTGCCAGCAGAGGAACTAGCGGGAGTTACGGTGAGCAGTTCTTC. This codes for CASRGTSGSYGEQFF.